The 18 T cell receptor beta chains in this list originate from one sample, sequenced in a study of T cells in Graves' hyperthyroidism and ophthalmopathy. TCR beta CDR3 sequences were amplified from RNA transcripts. HTBI primers were employed in a first-round RT-PCR of the TCR CDR3. TCRdb fed the multiplex PCR reads into MiXCR, producing one record per CDR3 protein. Of 600,000 or so distinct CDR3 sequences in the sample, around 15% were seen once. Sequenced: blood. These receptors originate from a woman in her thirties with Graves' hyperthyroidism.

CDR3 sequence reads: CASSYPGSGVEQFF. As DNA, the CDR3 is TGTGCCAGCAGTTATCCAGGGAGCGGAGTTGAGCAGTTCTTC. V gene TRBV6-5 combines with J gene TRBJ2-1; D may match TRBD1 or TRBD2 (5 bases each). Deletions cut 3 bases from V and 9 bases from J, with 15 bases between. There are 14 residues in the CDR3. CDR1 is MNHEY, CDR2 SVGAGI, per germline.

The chain uses TRBV4-1 and TRBJ2-7; 9 nucleotides align to TRBD1. V gave up 6 bases and J gave up 1 base; unmatched junction bases: 4. The germline V gene encodes CDR1 MGHRA and CDR2 YSYEKL. This CDR3 is 14 amino acids long. The CDR3 spells CASRLGTGSYEQYF. DNA of the CDR3: TGCGCCAGCAGGTTAGGGACAGGGTCCTACGAGCAGTACTTC.

This clonotype was seen many times. The rearrangement uses TRBV6-1 and TRBJ2-7, with 10 positions matching TRBD1. CDR1 is MNHNS, CDR2 SASEGT, per germline. Trimming at V came to 8 bases and at J to 3 bases, leaving 7 bases not matched to a gene. The CDR3 runs to 14 residues. The DNA for the CDR3 is TGTGCCAGCGCACAACGGGACAGGGGCTACGAGCAGTACTTC. Protein sequence: CASAQRDRGYEQYF.

In this sample, this clonotype turned up many times. The genes are TRBV6-2 or TRBV6-3 and TRBJ2-1, with TRBD1 as a possible D gene (6 bases). Germline CDR1 and CDR2: MNHEY and SVGEGT. V was pared by 6 bases and J by 7 bases, with 13 bases between. The CDR3 runs 13 residues. This CDR3 is CASREQGSNEQFF. CDR3 in DNA: TGTGCCAGCAGAGAGCAGGGGAGTAATGAGCAGTTCTTC.

This clonotype appeared many times. The CDR3 DNA is TGTGCCAGCAGTTCGTGGGGCCGGGCAGGGAGGGACACTGAAGCTTTCTTT. This translates into CASSSWGRAGRDTEAFF. This chain joins TRBV6-1 and TRBJ1-1; maybe TRBD1 (5 bases). V gave up 5 bases and J gave up 3 bases, with 22 bases separating them. The CDR3 is 17 residues long. Germline CDR1 MNHNS, CDR2 SASEGT.

This clonotype showed up many times. The gene calls are TRBV27 and TRBJ2-2; D could derive from TRBD1 or TRBD2 (5 bases each). CDR1 MNHEY and CDR2 SMNVEV come from the germline V gene (reference sequence). V shed 0 bases and J shed 6 bases, with 5 bases lying between them. The CDR3 runs 13 residues. CDR3 loop: CASSLSGPGELFF. As DNA, the CDR3 is TGTGCCAGCAGTTTATCGGGACCCGGGGAGCTGTTTTTT.

The chain combines TRBV19 with TRBJ1-2; D ambiguous. The CDR3 is made up of 13 amino acids. Trimming removed 1 base at V and 7 bases at J, with 10 bases between. Germline-derived CDR1 and CDR2 are LNHDA and SQIVND (reference sequence). CDR3 in DNA: TGTGCCAGTAGTATAGGTCGACGCTCTGGCTACACCTTC. Translated: CASSIGRRSGYTF.

This clonotype occurred many times. This chain connects TRBV28 to TRBJ2-7; D uncertain. Deletions cut 6 bases from V and 2 bases from J, with 17 bases between. The CDR3 has 15 amino acids. Germline V gives CDR1 MDHEN, CDR2 SYDVKM. The CDR3 DNA reads as TGTGCCAGCAGCAACCCCCCGGACGCCGCCTACGAGCAGTACTTC. This gives the protein CASSNPPDAAYEQYF.

The gene calls are TRBV5-1 and TRBJ1-4; no clear D gene. The CDR3 is 12 residues long. From germline, CDR1 is SGHRS and CDR2 YFSETQ. Trimming left V 3 bases short and J 5 bases short, with 5 bases between. CDR3 in amino acids: CASSYLNEKLFF. DNA for the CDR3: TGCGCCAGCAGCTATCTAAATGAAAAACTGTTTTTT.

In its sample, this clonotype was seen many times. This chain uses TRBV30 with TRBJ1-1, with 7 bases lining up with TRBD1. The CDR3 sequence is 12 residues long. Germline CDR1 is GTSNPN and CDR2 is SVGIG (reference sequence). J gave up 6 bases and V 7 bases, and 8 bases lay outside the gene matches. CDR3 sequence: CALGQTSAEAFF. CDR3 sequence (DNA): TGTGCCTTGGGACAGACGTCCGCTGAAGCTTTCTTT.

V is TRBV2 and J is TRBJ2-2; 8 nucleotides line up with TRBD1. Unmatched junction bases numbered 4, after V lost 7 bases and J lost 6 bases. CDR3 size: 13 residues. Germline CDR1 is SNHLY and CDR2 is FYNNEI. Here the CDR3 reads CASTKQGAGELFF. The DNA for the CDR3 is TGTGCCAGCACCAAACAGGGGGCCGGGGAGCTGTTTTTT.

This clonotype was counted a few times. The V gene is TRBV11-1, the J gene TRBJ2-2; D not certain. Germline-derived CDR1 and CDR2 are SGHAT and FQDESV (reference sequence). The CDR3 consists of 14 residues. V was clipped by 1 base and J by 6 bases, with 9 bases between them. CDR3 in DNA: TGTGCCAGCAGCTTAGTACAGAGTTCCGGGGAGCTGTTTTTT. This gives the protein CASSLVQSSGELFF.

This clonotype has at least ten counts. This rearrangement joins TRBV7-2 to TRBJ2-3; 10 bases map to TRBD2. The CDR3 spans 15 residues. V shed 5 bases and J 0 bases; nucleotides not matched to a gene: 2. The germline CDR1 and CDR2 sequences are SGHTA and FQGNSA. The CDR3 is CASSGGLASTDTQYF. The CDR3 DNA is TGTGCCAGCAGCGGGGGACTAGCGAGCACAGATACGCAGTATTTT. Based on the CDR3 plus reference TRBV7-2 and TRBJ2-3, the full variable domain is GAGVSQSPSNKVTEKGKDVELRCDPISGHTALYWYRQSLGQGLEFLIYFQGNSAPDKSGLPSDRFSAERTGGSVSTLTIQRTQQEDSAVYLCASSGGLASTDTQYFGPGTRLTVL.

At least ten counts were recorded for this clonotype. The chain joins TRBV7-2 to TRBJ1-1; D might be TRBD1 (6 bases). CDR3 size: 15 residues. The V gene's germline CDR1 is SGHTA and CDR2 FQGNSA. V was trimmed by 4 bases and J by 0 bases, leaving 12 bases between them. CDR3: CASSSRGGVNTEAFF. CDR3 nucleotide sequence: TGTGCCAGCAGCTCTAGGGGGGGGGTGAACACTGAAGCTTTCTTT.

In this sample, this clonotype turned up many times. The V call is TRBV7-8, the J call TRBJ2-1; D possibly corresponds to TRBD2 (6 bases). Between the trimmed V and J ends, which lost 6 bases and 4 bases, there was a span of 13 bases. The germline V gene has CDR1 SGHVS and CDR2 FQNEAQ. The CDR3 has 14 amino acids. CDR3 protein: CASSERSGYNEQFF. As DNA, the CDR3 is TGTGCCAGCAGTGAGCGGAGCGGGTACAATGAGCAGTTCTTC.

The rearrangement links TRBV2 to TRBJ2-6; 10 bases are a match to TRBD1. Germline V gene sequence: CDR1 SNHLY, CDR2 FYNNEI. V lost 9 bases to trimming and J lost 2 bases; unmatched junction nucleotides: 7. The CDR3 runs 16 residues. CDR3 in amino acids: CASRATGGPGANVLTF. The CDR3 region has the DNA TGTGCCAGTAGAGCGACAGGGGGCCCTGGGGCCAACGTCCTGACTTTC.

In this sample, this clonotype turned up many times. V is TRBV20-1 and J is TRBJ2-3; D may be TRBD2 (7 bases). The CDR3 runs 14 residues. With 4 bases removed from V and 4 bases from J, the gap between germline ends came to 15 bases. Germline V gives CDR1 DFQATT, CDR2 SNEGSKA (reference sequence). CDR3 region: CSAKRGEGADTQYF. In DNA, the CDR3 is TGCAGTGCTAAAAGGGGGGAGGGAGCAGATACGCAGTATTTT.

There are a few counts of this clonotype. The chain is built from TRBV30 and TRBJ2-1; maybe TRBD1 (5 bases). Deletions cut 1 base from V and 5 bases from J, with 6 bases between. The germline V gene encodes CDR1 GTSNPN and CDR2 SVGIG (reference sequence). The CDR3 is 12 amino acids. CDR3 sequence reads: CAWSEGDNEQFF. The DNA of the CDR3 is TGTGCCTGGAGTGAAGGGGACAATGAGCAGTTCTTC.